What follows are 25 T cell receptor beta chains derived from one specimen sequenced in a study of blood T cell repertoires in COVID-19. Profiling relied on immunoSEQ multiplex PCR, and the TCRdb table lists in-frame clones only, not all of them. Among 300,000 to 350,000 clones listed, about 90% were seen once. The sequenced material came from peripheral blood. These receptors all come from a man between 18 and 35 years old with active or convalescent COVID-19.

This clone was seen more than once but under ten times. The CDR3 DNA sequence: TGTGCCAGTAGTATTAGGGCCGGGATCGGCCAGCCCCAGCATTTT. It encodes CASSIRAGIGQPQHF. The chain has TRBV19 and TRBJ1-5, with unresolved D. Germline-derived CDR1 and CDR2 are LNHDA and SQIVND (reference sequence). V lost 3 bases, J lost 7 bases, and 16 bases lay in between. This CDR3 comprises 15 residues.

The CDR3 DNA is TGCGCCAGCAGCTTCGACGGACAGGGGAGCGGCTACACCTTC. It translates to CASSFDGQGSGYTF. The chain couples TRBV5-1 to TRBJ1-2; 9 positions match TRBD1. Losses at the gene ends were 2 bases for V and 8 bases for J; bases not matched to a gene: 7. This CDR3 is built from 14 residues. Germline V gives CDR1 SGHRS, CDR2 YFSETQ.

The chain joins TRBV29-1 to TRBJ2-7; possible D gene TRBD2, 6 bases. The germline V gene encodes CDR1 SQVTM and CDR2 ANQGSEA. V dropped 4 bases and J dropped 5 bases, with 21 bases sitting between them. The CDR3 has 15 residues. CDR3 sequence (DNA): TGCAGCGTTGTAAGAAGGAGGAGGCCGGGGGACGAGCAGTACTTC. Protein sequence: CSVVRRRRPGDEQYF.

This clone showed up just a few times. The gene calls are TRBV5-5 and TRBJ2-3; D is perhaps TRBD2 (6 bases). With 6 bases removed from V and 5 bases from J, the gap between germline ends came to 16 bases. CDR3 length equals 14 residues. Looked up from germline, CDR1 is SGHKS and CDR2 is YYEKEE (reference sequence). The CDR3 is CASTSSGVEDTQYF. The CDR3 bases are TGTGCCAGCACTTCTTCGGGGGTGGAAGATACGCAGTATTTT.

The chain has TRBV29-1 and TRBJ2-1; 10 bases match TRBD2. Germline loops: CDR1 SQVTM, CDR2 ANQGSEA. The length of the CDR3 is 16 residues. J gave up 4 bases and V 1 base, and 7 bases lay outside the gene matches. In DNA, the CDR3 is TGCAGCGTTGAAGGATTGTCTAGCGGGAGTTACAATGAGCAGTTCTTC. Residues: CSVEGLSSGSYNEQFF.

The chain uses TRBV4-1 and TRBJ1-5; TRBD1 aligns across 7 bases. The CDR3 loop spans 16 amino acids. From germline, CDR1 is MGHRA and CDR2 YSYEKL. V dropped 4 bases and J dropped 6; count of bases not matched to a gene: 12. The CDR3 DNA is TGCGCCAGCAGCCGTTCCAGGGTGAGGGGGCCTCAGCCCCAGCATTTT. Residues: CASSRSRVRGPQPQHF.

The rearrangement uses TRBV6-1 and TRBJ2-3, with 15 bases matching TRBD2. V lost 4 bases to trimming and J lost 5 bases; unmatched junction nucleotides: 7. The CDR3 is made up of 17 amino acids. Germline CDR1 reads MNHNS; CDR2 reads SASEGT. Written as DNA, the CDR3 is TGTGCCAGCAGTGGGAGGACTAGCGGGGGGGCCGGAGATACGCAGTATTTT. It yields the protein CASSGRTSGGAGDTQYF.

CDR3 DNA: TGTGCCAGCAGTTACGGGTCAGGATCCAAACTGTTTTTT. This codes for CASSYGSGSKLFF. The chain joins TRBV6-5 to TRBJ1-4; D remains ambiguous. From germline, CDR1 is MNHEY and CDR2 SVGAGI. The CDR3 consists of 13 residues. V lost 2 bases and J lost 11, with 12 bases in between.

This chain connects TRBV7-2 to TRBJ2-3; D may be TRBD2 (7 bases). V was cut by 5 bases and J by 10 bases, with 19 bases left in between. This CDR3 is 14 amino acids long. Germline V gene lookup returns CDR1 SGHTA and CDR2 FQGNSA. The CDR3 is CASSPMREGGAQYF. The CDR3 DNA follows: TGTGCCAGCAGCCCTATGAGGGAGGGGGGCGCGCAGTATTTT.

This chain uses TRBV2 with TRBJ2-1; 7 bases align to TRBD1. Germline V gene lookup returns CDR1 SNHLY and CDR2 FYNNEI. This CDR3 has 15 amino acids. After removal of 5 bases from V and 3 bases from J, the junction contained 7 bases not matched to a gene. The CDR3 region is CASSYRGNDYNEQFF. Written as DNA, the CDR3 is TGTGCCAGCAGTTACAGGGGAAATGACTACAATGAGCAGTTCTTC.

The rearrangement joins TRBV5-1 to TRBJ2-3; TRBD1 agrees at 8 bases. The CDR3 runs to 15 residues. Germline V gene data show CDR1 as SGHRS and CDR2 as YFSETQ. With V trimmed by 4 bases and J by 1 base, 5 bases remained unmatched. Here the CDR3 DNA reads TGCGCCAGCAGCGGACTGACAGGGGGCACAGATACGCAGTATTTT. It encodes CASSGLTGGTDTQYF.

As for this clone: Within the sample, other DNA sequences also encode this same CDR3. This sequence joins TRBV6-5 and TRBJ2-7, with D possibly being TRBD2 (6 bases). Germline CDR1 reads MNHEY; CDR2 reads SVGAGI. The V and J ends lost 5 bases and 0 bases respectively, with 11 bases between them. The CDR3 is 14 residues long. CDR3: CASSPGLYSYEQYF. The CDR3 DNA reads as TGTGCCAGCAGTCCGGGACTGTACTCCTACGAGCAGTACTTC.

The chain links TRBV27 to TRBJ1-1, with TRBD1 as a possible D gene (5 bases). Germline V lookup: CDR1 MNHEY, CDR2 SMNVEV (reference sequence). The CDR3 length is 15 residues. Deletions cut 2 bases from V and 1 base from J, with 11 bases between. The CDR3 sequence: CASSLKRGTNTEAFF. The CDR3, as DNA: TGTGCCAGCAGTTTAAAACGGGGGACGAACACTGAAGCTTTCTTT.

In its sample, this clone was seen a few times. This chain links TRBV7-3 with TRBJ2-1; TRBD2 matches 10 bases. Germline CDR1 reads SGHTA; CDR2 reads FQGTGA. The CDR3 is 18 residues long. Germline trimming cut 2 bases from V and 4 bases from J; bases unmatched to any gene: 11. CDR3 loop: CASSLVAGGFEAYNEQFF. The DNA of the CDR3 is TGTGCCAGCAGCTTAGTAGCGGGAGGCTTCGAGGCGTACAATGAGCAGTTCTTC.

This chain joins TRBV13 and TRBJ1-2; D gene unclear. Trimming pared 4 bases from V and 5 bases from J, leaving 14 bases between. The CDR3 totals 14 residues. Per germline, CDR1 PRHDT and CDR2 FYEKMQ (reference sequence). This CDR3 reads CASSSFLDGYGYTF. CDR3 in DNA: TGTGCCAGCAGCTCCTTCCTCGACGGGTATGGCTACACCTTC.

DNA for the CDR3: TGTGCCAGCTCACCATCCAGGGTCAGTCCCCGGGCGGTCAATGAGCAGTTCTTC. It codes for CASSPSRVSPRAVNEQFF. The gene calls are TRBV18 and TRBJ2-1; D might be TRBD1 (5 bases). The ends were cut back, 2 bases at V and 6 bases at J, with 23 bases in the middle. CDR3 length: 18 residues. Germline CDR1 KGHSH, CDR2 LQKENI.

As DNA, the CDR3 is TGTGCCAGCTCACCAAGTAGAGGGGGCTTCGAGCAGTACTTC. Its translation: CASSPSRGGFEQYF. The chain recombines TRBV18 with TRBJ2-7; TRBD1 aligns across 7 bases. V lost 2 bases and J lost 6; bases outside the gene matches: 7. The CDR3 sequence is 14 residues long. Germline CDR1 reads KGHSH; CDR2 reads LQKENI.

The chain recombines TRBV21-1 with TRBJ2-7; whether TRBD2, the table's D call, matches the DNA was not checked. TRBV21-1 is deemed a pseudogene. The CDR3 runs to 16 residues. The CDR3 sequence: CASSKEEDTGGREQYF. The CDR3, as DNA: TGTGCCAGCAGCAAAGAGGAGGACACGGGGGGACGAGAGCAGTACTTC.

The chain carries TRBV6-2 or TRBV6-3 and TRBJ2-7; unclear D gene. V lost 0 bases and J lost 1, with 10 bases in between. CDR1 is MNHEY and CDR2 is SVGEGT in the germline V gene. The CDR3 runs 15 residues. This CDR3 reads CASSYSVRFSYEQYF. For the CDR3, the DNA is TGTGCCAGCAGTTACTCGGTCAGGTTTTCCTACGAGCAGTACTTC.

CDR3 in DNA: TGTGCCACCAGCAGAGATCTGGGCAGAAGCTCTGGAAACACCATATATTTT. Its protein product is CATSRDLGRSSGNTIYF. The rearrangement joins TRBV15 to TRBJ1-3; D is uncertain. The CDR3 has 17 residues. Trimming took off 0 bases at V and 0 bases at J, with 12 bases between the two ends. Germline CDR1 is LNHNV and CDR2 is YYDKDF (reference sequence).

V usage is TRBV12-2 and J usage is TRBJ2-2; the table gives TRBD2 as D, unverified against the DNA. TRBV12-2 is deemed a pseudogene. The CDR3 spans 16 residues. The CDR3 coding sequence is TGTGCAAGTCGCTTAAGACTTCTAGGCGACACCGGGGAGCTGTTTTTT. Amino acids: CASRLRLLGDTGELFF.

This chain uses TRBV18 with TRBJ2-4, with D unresolved. This CDR3 is 14 amino acids long. Germline CDR1 reads KGHSH; CDR2 reads LQKENI. V lost 3 bases and J lost 8, with 14 bases in between. The CDR3 bases are TGTGCCAGCTCACCCGAACGGTTTGCCGACATTCAGTACTTC. Protein: CASSPERFADIQYF.

This clone came up a few times. V and J are TRBV5-4 and TRBJ2-7; the match to TRBD2 covers 8 bases. The CDR3 covers 14 residues. CDR1 SGHNT and CDR2 YYREEE come from the germline V gene (reference sequence). The V gene end was trimmed by 3 bases and the J gene end by 2 bases; junction bases not matched to a gene: 4. CDR3 nucleotides: TGTGCCAGCAGCTGGAACGGGAGGGCCTACGAGCAGTACTTC. It yields the protein CASSWNGRAYEQYF.

The chain is built from TRBV5-4 and TRBJ2-2; 12 bases match TRBD2. Looked up from germline, CDR1 is SGHNT and CDR2 is YYREEE (reference sequence). V dropped 1 base and J dropped 4; count of bases not matched to a gene: 11. The CDR3 totals 19 residues. CDR3 DNA sequence: TGTGCCAGCAGCTTGAGCCTAGCGGGAGGGAGCACGGGCACCGGGGAGCTGTTTTTT. It codes for CASSLSLAGGSTGTGELFF.

The chain combines TRBV7-6 with TRBJ2-3; D is possibly TRBD2 (6 bases). The germline gives CDR1 SGHVS, CDR2 FNYEAQ. The CDR3 has 14 amino acids. Trimming pared 8 bases from V and 4 bases from J, leaving 16 bases between. The CDR3 nucleotides are TGTGCCAGCGGGGAGGACCCACCCCCAGATACGCAGTATTTT. Encoded protein: CASGEDPPPDTQYF.